These T cell receptor beta chains were read from a single sample in a study of regulatory T cells in long-lasting Graves disease. TCRdb itself ran the multiplex PCR reads through MiXCR, one entry per CDR3 protein. The table has about 660,000 distinct CDR3 sequences, around 30% seen once. Sequencing used peripheral blood mononuclear cells (PBMCs), obtained when the disease was refractory, from a patient treated with antithyroid drugs. The receptors were gathered from a female donor with Graves disease. CDR3s include the opening cysteine and the closing phenylalanine or tryptophan. The D gene is left open where the match is weak. The size entry is marked missing in some rows and otherwise reads once, few, many or a size class.

j_call | v_call | d_call | clone_size | cdr3_nt | cdr3_aa
TRBJ1-3 | TRBV28 | NA | NA | TGTGCCAGCAAACCCCTGATCTCTGGAAACACCATATATTTT | CASKPLISGNTIYF
TRBJ1-5 | TRBV12-3/TRBV12-4 | NA | NA | TGTGCCAGCAGTTTAGCGTTCTACGATCAGCCCCAGCATTTT | CASSLAFYDQPQHF
TRBJ1-1 | TRBV3-1 | TRBD1 | NA | TGTGCCAGCAGCCAAGATCTTACAGGGGCCATGAACACTGAAGCTTTCTTT | CASSQDLTGAMNTEAFF
TRBJ2-7 | TRBV6-9 | NA | few | TGTGCCAGCAGTTACTCAGTACAGGGTCTGAAGGGGGACGAGCAGTACTTC | CASSYSVQGLKGDEQYF
TRBJ2-7 | TRBV30 | NA | NA | TGTGCCTGGAGAATTGGGGCCTCCTACGAGCAGTACTTC | CAWRIGASYEQYF
TRBJ2-6 | TRBV2 | TRBD1 | few | TGTGCCAGCAGTGCTACCTCGGACAGGTACTCTGGGGCCAACGTCCTGACTTTC | CASSATSDRYSGANVLTF
TRBJ2-7 | TRBV9 | TRBD2 | NA | TGTGCCAGCAGCGTCACCGGGACTAGTAACTCCTACGAGCAGTACTTC | CASSVTGTSNSYEQYF
TRBJ2-5 | TRBV12-3/TRBV12-4 | NA | few | TGTGCCAGCAGTTTCGACTTTAACTCCGGAGAGACCCAGTACTTC | CASSFDFNSGETQYF
TRBJ2-7 | TRBV2 | NA | few | TGTGCCAGCAGTGAGAGGACTAGCAAGGGGGCCGAGCAGTACTTC | CASSERTSKGAEQYF
TRBJ1-6 | TRBV30 | NA | NA | TGTGCCTGGAAGCAGGACGTTAGTTCACCCCTCCACTTT | CAWKQDVSSPLHF
TRBJ1-3 | TRBV30 | NA | NA | TGTGCCTGGAGGATGGGGGGCACCCTATATTTT | CAWRMGGTLYF
TRBJ2-7 | TRBV20-1 | TRBD2 | NA | TGCAGTGGCCTAGCGGAGGGCTCCTACGAGCAGTACTTC | CSGLAEGSYEQYF
TRBJ1-5 | TRBV3-1 | TRBD1 | NA | TGTGCCAGCAGCCAAGACAGGGGGCTGAATCAGCCCCAGCATTTT | CASSQDRGLNQPQHF
TRBJ2-7 | TRBV28 | TRBD2 | NA | TGTGCCAGCAGTTTCCGGCTAGCGGGAGCCTACGAGCAGTACTTC | CASSFRLAGAYEQYF
TRBJ2-7 | TRBV28 | NA | NA | TGTGCCACCGGGCGAAAACTCTACGAGCAGTACTTC | CATGRKLYEQYF
TRBJ2-7 | TRBV9 | TRBD2 | NA | TGTGCCAGCAGCAGCGGGACTAGTGAAGACGAGCAGTACTTC | CASSSGTSEDEQYF
TRBJ1-1 | TRBV9 | NA | NA | TGTGCCAGCAGCGTAAGTGGGGGCTATAACACTGAAGCTTTCTTT | CASSVSGGYNTEAFF
TRBJ2-5 | TRBV7-3 | TRBD1 | few | TGTGCCAGCAGCTTAAGAGGTCAGGGGGCTGGTAAGACCCAGTACTTC | CASSLRGQGAGKTQYF
TRBJ2-2 | TRBV2 | TRBD1 | few | TGTGCCAGCAGGAAGGACAGGAGCTGGAACACCGGGGAGCTGTTTTTT | CASRKDRSWNTGELFF
TRBJ2-7 | TRBV29-1 | TRBD1 | NA | TGCAGCGTTGGGACAGGGGGCGTACCGGCCTACGAGCAGTACTTC | CSVGTGGVPAYEQYF
TRBJ1-2 | TRBV6-2/TRBV6-3 | NA | NA | TGTGCCAGCAGTGAAGCCCTCGGGAGGAATTACTTC | CASSEALGRNYF
TRBJ1-3 | TRBV6-1 | NA | NA | TGTGCCAGCAGTGCGTCGGCTTACGGAAACACCATATATTTT | CASSASAYGNTIYF
TRBJ2-5 | TRBV20-1 | TRBD2 | few | TGCAGTGCTAGAGTATCTAGCGGGCCAAGGACCCAGTACTTC | CSARVSSGPRTQYF
TRBJ2-3 | TRBV7-9 | NA | NA | TGTGCCAGCAGCGAGGTCGCAGATACGCAGTATTTT | CASSEVADTQYF
TRBJ2-2 | TRBV5-1 | NA | NA | TGCGCCAGCAGCTTCGGGGTGACCACCGGGGAGCTGTTTTTT | CASSFGVTTGELFF
TRBJ1-4 | TRBV15 | NA | NA | TGTGCCACCAGCAGAGATGCTGCGTATATTAATGAAAAACTGTTTTTT | CATSRDAAYINEKLFF
TRBJ1-5 | TRBV28 | NA | NA | TGTGCCAGCAGTTTTGCAGGATCTAGCAATCAGCCCCAGCATTTT | CASSFAGSSNQPQHF
TRBJ2-7 | TRBV25-1 | TRBD1 | NA | TGTGCCAGCAGTGAATCGGACAGGGGCACCTACGAGCAGTACTTC | CASSESDRGTYEQYF
TRBJ1-1 | TRBV7-9 | NA | few | TGTGCCAGCAGCTTAGGGGGGACTAAGGGCGCAAAGGCTTTCTTT | CASSLGGTKGAKAFF
TRBJ1-2 | TRBV19 | NA | NA | TGTGCCAGTAGTATAGATCTATCGGCAGGGGTTGGCTACACCTTC | CASSIDLSAGVGYTF
TRBJ2-7 | TRBV27 | TRBD2 | many | TGTGCCAGCAGTTTGAGGCTAGCGGCTTACGAGCAGTACTTC | CASSLRLAAYEQYF
TRBJ1-1 | TRBV6-1 | NA | few | TGTGCCAGCAGTGATTCAGGGGTTTTCCGCACTGAAGCTTTCTTT | CASSDSGVFRTEAFF
TRBJ1-4 | TRBV9 | TRBD1 | few | TGTGCCAGCAGCGTCCTCGGGACAGAGAATGAAAAACTGTTTTTT | CASSVLGTENEKLFF
TRBJ1-5 | TRBV6-1 | NA | few | TGTGCCGCGGCACTGCAAACCGGGGGTCAGCCCCAGCATTTT | CAAALQTGGQPQHF
TRBJ1-2 | TRBV28 | TRBD1 | NA | TGTGCCAGCAGTGACCATGCCGGGACAGGGGATAACTATGGCTACACCTTC | CASSDHAGTGDNYGYTF
TRBJ1-1 | TRBV15 | NA | few | TGTGCCACCAGCAGGGAACAGGGTCGGGTGGGCACTGAAGCTTTCTTT | CATSREQGRVGTEAFF
TRBJ2-7 | TRBV6-1 | TRBD2 | NA | TGTGCCAGCAGTCCAGCCTGGAGCGGGGGGGAATCCCACGAGCAGTACTTC | CASSPAWSGGESHEQYF
TRBJ2-1 | TRBV12-3/TRBV12-4 | TRBD2 | NA | TGTGCCAGCAGGAGGGGACTAGTAAGGAATGAGCAGTTCTTC | CASRRGLVRNEQFF
TRBJ1-1 | TRBV12-3/TRBV12-4 | NA | many | TGTGCCAGCAGGTCCAGGGTATTCTCTGAAGCTTTCTTT | CASRSRVFSEAFF
TRBJ1-1 | TRBV6-1 | NA | few | TGTGCCAGCAGTCCCCTAGCTGGGAGAACTCTCGTTGAAGCTTTCTTT | CASSPLAGRTLVEAFF
TRBJ1-2 | TRBV2 | TRBD1 | many | TGTGCCAGCAGTGACCCGGGACAGGGGAGCTATGGCTACACCTTC | CASSDPGQGSYGYTF
TRBJ2-7 | TRBV6-1 | NA | few | TGTGCCAGCAGACCTCACGGCCCTCCCGAGCAGTACTTC | CASRPHGPPEQYF
TRBJ2-2 | TRBV5-1 | TRBD1 | NA | TGCGCCAGCAGCGGACAGGGGCTCGGGGAGCTGTTTTTT | CASSGQGLGELFF
TRBJ2-2 | TRBV10-1 | NA | few | TGCGCCAGCCCGGGGCTAGCGAACACCGGGGAGCTGTTTTTT | CASPGLANTGELFF
TRBJ1-1 | TRBV24-1 | TRBD1 | few | TGTGCCACCAGAGGACAGGGACTGAACACTGAAGCTTTCTTT | CATRGQGLNTEAFF
TRBJ2-7 | TRBV19 | NA | few | TGTGCCAGTAGTAGTGTCGATCCCCTACACGAGCAGTACTTC | CASSSVDPLHEQYF
TRBJ1-6 | TRBV11-2 | NA | few | TGTGCCAGCAGCCAACCGACGAGTTTACCCCTCCACTTT | CASSQPTSLPLHF
TRBJ1-1 | TRBV19 | NA | few | TGTGCCAGTAGACCTATAGAGCTGGGATTAGGTATTACTGAAGCTTTCTTT | CASRPIELGLGITEAFF
TRBJ2-5 | TRBV19 | NA | NA | TGTGCCAGTAGTATGGCGCGGGCAGAGACCCAGTACTTC | CASSMARAETQYF
TRBJ2-3 | TRBV29-1 | NA | NA | TGCAGCGTTCATGAAGACGGGCTCGACACAGATACGCAGTATTTT | CSVHEDGLDTDTQYF
TRBJ1-5 | TRBV28 | NA | many | TGTGCCAGCAGTTACGGGTCCCGCTCCAATCAGCCCCAGCATTTT | CASSYGSRSNQPQHF
TRBJ2-2 | TRBV20-1 | NA | NA | TGCAGTGCCTCCATAACAGGGCCGAACACCGGGGAGCTGTTTTTT | CSASITGPNTGELFF
TRBJ2-2 | TRBV29-1 | NA | NA | TGCAGCGTTGAAGGAGACGACACCGGGGAGCTGTTTTTT | CSVEGDDTGELFF